This TCR beta chain is from a study of cytomegalovirus exposure and HLA in healthy donors. 13 Jbeta primers and 60 Vbeta primers were used for the PCR. TCRdb's copy holds only in-frame clones and misses some; the assay was immunoSEQ multiplex PCR. The repertoire includes approximately 120,000 clones, about 78% of them detected once, and around 1.2% sits in the top ten. In its sample, this clone was seen once. No antigen is known for it. Study conclusions and caveats: The study reported that TCR beta sequences accurately predicted HLA-A and HLA-B alleles in most subjects. A later analysis showed TCR association rates differing by HLA locus, peaking at DRB1 and lowest at HLA-C. Diagnosis of cytomegalovirus status made by the classifier reportedly showed high specificity and sensitivity. Other equally common chains were less clonally expanded than HLA-associated TCR beta chains, a later analysis showed.

Sequences were obtained from PBMCs. This sequence originates from a man in his fifties in good health and CMV-seronegative.

The CDR3 spells CAWSVRVLETQYF. The CDR3 DNA is TGTGCCTGGAGTGTCAGGGTTCTAGAGACCCAGTACTTC. This sequence joins TRBV30 and TRBJ2-5, with D tentatively TRBD1 (5 bases). CDR3 length: 13 residues. V was clipped by 0 bases and J by 4 bases, with 9 bases between them. Germline V gene sequence: CDR1 GTSNPN, CDR2 SVGIG (reference sequence).